The rows below give T cell receptor beta chains drawn from one sample of a study of Ad26.COV2.S vaccination and SARS-CoV-2 variants. Some clones are missing from TCRdb's copy, which holds only in-frame ones; the method was immunoSEQ multiplex PCR. Altogether some 330,000 clones are present, approximately 87% being singletons, with the ten largest covering 5% to 6.5%. The specimen was peripheral blood, collected in a trial of Ad26.COV2.S vaccine versus placebo. All receptors derive from a person between 18 and 65 years old who received the Ad26.COV2.S COVID-19 vaccine or a placebo. Each CDR3 is given with its conserved first and last residue. Fields, in order: V gene, CDR3 length, clone size, D gene, J gene, CDR3 protein, CDR3 DNA. The D gene is left open where the match is weak. For some rows the clone size is stated as once, few or many, or as a class when expanded; others skip it.

TRBV27,15,NA,NA,TRBJ1-5,CASSSDTNGNQPQHF,TGTGCCAGCAGTTCTGACACGAATGGGAATCAGCCCCAGCATTTT
TRBV7-2,17,few,NA,TRBJ1-5,CASSLALMGAGSQPQHF,TGTGCCAGCAGCTTAGCGCTTATGGGGGCAGGGAGTCAGCCCCAGCATTTT
TRBV12-5,13,NA,NA,TRBJ2-1,CASGLPPVHEQFF,TGTGCTAGTGGTTTGCCGCCCGTCCATGAGCAGTTCTTC
TRBV6-5,14,NA,NA,TRBJ1-2,CASVNPGSGYGYTF,TGTGCCAGCGTTAACCCCGGGTCAGGCTATGGCTACACCTTC
TRBV19,14,NA,NA,TRBJ1-1,CASTSEGGNTEAFF,NA
TRBV13,13,NA,NA,TRBJ2-5,CASSLGAEETQYF,TGTGCCAGCAGCTTGGGGGCAGAAGAGACCCAGTACTTC
TRBV7-9,16,NA,TRBD1,TRBJ1-5,CASSLEGQGRDQPQHF,TGTGCCAGCAGCTTAGAGGGACAGGGTCGGGATCAGCCCCAGCATTTT
TRBV5-5,17,NA,TRBD1,TRBJ2-7,CASSSFSLPGQGNEQYF,TGTGCCAGCAGCTCCTTTTCCCTACCGGGACAGGGTAACGAGCAGTACTTC
TRBV25-1,14,NA,NA,TRBJ1-1,CASSELGPGTEAFF,TGTGCCAGCAGTGAACTGGGCCCCGGGACTGAAGCTTTCTTT
TRBV6-5,14,NA,NA,TRBJ1-1,CASTPEQLNTEAFF,TGTGCCAGCACCCCGGAACAGCTGAACACTGAAGCTTTCTTT
TRBV4-1,18,NA,NA,TRBJ1-4,CASSPRPTGQGTSEKLFF,TGCGCCAGCAGCCCCCGCCCGACCGGGCAGGGGACCAGCGAAAAACTGTTTTTT
TRBV7-2,13,once,NA,TRBJ2-2,CASSSPGAGELFF,TGTGCCAGCAGCTCCCCGGGTGCCGGGGAGCTGTTTTTT
TRBV6-2/TRBV6-3,16,NA,TRBD1,TRBJ1-2,CASSYSPGQGAYGYTF,TGTGCCAGCAGTTACTCACCGGGACAGGGGGCTTATGGCTACACCTTC
TRBV3-1/TRBV3-2,15,NA,TRBD1,TRBJ1-5,CASSQGTGVYQPQHF,TGTGCCAGCAGCCAAGGGACAGGGGTGTATCAGCCCCAGCATTTT
TRBV7-3,15,NA,NA,TRBJ2-3,CASSYTGGPTDTQYF,TGTGCCAGCAGCTACACCGGGGGCCCCACAGATACGCAGTATTTT
TRBV6-5,14,once,TRBD2,TRBJ2-1,CASSSGTSKYEQFF,TGTGCCAGCAGTTCCGGGACTAGCAAGTATGAGCAGTTCTTC
TRBV5-1,15,NA,TRBD1,TRBJ2-5,CASSPGTGGRETQYF,TGCGCCAGCAGCCCGGGGACAGGGGGACGGGAGACCCAGTACTTC
TRBV4-3,16,NA,TRBD1,TRBJ2-1,CASSQDDTGVWYEQFF,TGCGCCAGCAGCCAAGATGACACAGGGGTGTGGTATGAGCAGTTCTTC
TRBV21-1,14,NA,NA,TRBJ1-2,CASSKAEGNYGYTF,TGTGCCAGCAGCAAGGCCGAAGGGAACTATGGCTACACCTTC
TRBV5-6,14,NA,NA,TRBJ2-5,CASSSGGGQETQYF,TGTGCCAGCAGCTCGGGTGGGGGGCAAGAGACCCAGTACTTC
TRBV3-1/TRBV3-2,12,NA,NA,TRBJ2-1,CASSQSGTEQFF,TGTGCCAGCAGCCAATCCGGGACAGAGCAGTTCTTC
TRBV27,14,NA,NA,TRBJ1-6,CASSLRQANSPLHF,TGTGCCAGCAGTTTAAGACAGGCTAATTCACCCCTCCACTTT
TRBV5-1,14,NA,NA,TRBJ1-2,CASSQDGANYGYTF,TGCGCCAGCAGCCAGGACGGGGCGAACTATGGCTACACCTTC
TRBV28,15,NA,NA,TRBJ2-2,CASSLLGTLPGELFF,TGTGCCAGCAGTTTATTAGGGACGCTACCCGGGGAGCTGTTTTTT
TRBV7-9,13,NA,NA,TRBJ1-1,CASSLAGNTEAFF,TGTGCCAGCAGCTTAGCCGGGAACACTGAAGCTTTCTTT
TRBV19,19,NA,NA,TRBJ1-5,CASSPNTGFNPYSNQPQHF,TGTGCCAGTAGTCCTAACACAGGATTTAACCCCTATAGCAATCAGCCCCAGCATTTT
TRBV6-2/TRBV6-3,16,NA,NA,TRBJ2-1,CASSLQGRGPYNEQFF,TGTGCCAGCAGCCTCCAGGGGCGGGGACCTTACAATGAGCAGTTCTTC
TRBV11-2,14,NA,NA,TRBJ1-2,CASSLEGAYYGYTF,TGTGCCAGCAGCTTAGAAGGGGCATACTATGGCTACACCTTC
TRBV6-5,16,once,TRBD1,TRBJ1-1,CASSYSGGGQGTEAFF,TGTGCCAGCAGTTACTCGGGCGGGGGACAGGGCACTGAAGCTTTCTTT
TRBV24-1,15,NA,NA,TRBJ1-2,CATSDDTTGMSGYTF,TGTGCCACCAGTGACGATACAACAGGGATGAGTGGCTACACCTTC
TRBV27,13,NA,NA,TRBJ2-6,CASSLTGANVLTF,TGTGCCAGCAGTTTAACTGGGGCCAACGTCCTGACTTTC
TRBV6-6,12,NA,NA,TRBJ1-1,CASSPWGSEAFF,TGTGCCAGCAGTCCATGGGGCAGTGAAGCTTTCTTT
TRBV6-2/TRBV6-3,14,NA,TRBD1,TRBJ2-5,CASRPTGGGETQYF,TGTGCCAGCAGACCTACAGGGGGCGGGGAGACCCAGTACTTC
TRBV7-2,17,NA,TRBD2,TRBJ2-1,CASSFRAGGPNDIGQFF,TGTGCCAGCAGCTTCAGAGCGGGAGGGCCAAATGACATCGGGCAGTTCTTC
TRBV6-5,13,NA,NA,TRBJ2-1,CASSLGEHNEQFF,TGTGCCAGCAGCTTAGGTGAACACAATGAGCAGTTCTTC
TRBV13,12,NA,NA,TRBJ2-7,CASSGQTYEQYF,TGTGCCAGCAGCGGACAGACCTACGAGCAGTACTTC
TRBV30,16,once,TRBD2,TRBJ2-1,CAWNDGLAGDRDEQFF,TGTGCCTGGAATGACGGACTAGCGGGAGACAGGGATGAGCAGTTCTTC
TRBV5-6,14,NA,NA,TRBJ1-1,CASSLGDLNTEAFF,TGTGCCAGCAGCTTGGGAGACCTGAACACTGAAGCTTTCTTT
TRBV27,13,NA,NA,TRBJ2-1,CASSLSLAYEQFF,TGTGCCAGCAGTTTATCGTTAGCCTATGAGCAGTTCTTC
TRBV20-1,15,NA,NA,TRBJ2-1,CSASSLLASLNEQFF,TGCAGTGCTAGTTCCCTCCTAGCGTCCCTCAATGAGCAGTTCTTC
TRBV2,13,NA,NA,TRBJ1-1,CASSGTGLTEAFF,TGTGCCAGCAGTGGTACAGGGTTAACTGAAGCTTTCTTT
TRBV19,15,NA,NA,TRBJ2-1,CASSITGLSYNEQFF,TGTGCCAGTAGTATTACAGGGCTCTCCTACAATGAGCAGTTCTTC
TRBV12-3/TRBV12-4,13,NA,NA,TRBJ1-1,CASSTIWGTEAFF,TGTGCCAGCAGCACTATTTGGGGCACTGAAGCTTTCTTT
TRBV18,14,NA,NA,TRBJ2-7,CASSPFGAFYEQYF,TGTGCCAGCTCACCATTCGGAGCATTCTACGAGCAGTACTTC
TRBV27,13,once,TRBD1,TRBJ2-7,CASSIYRGYEQYF,TGTGCCAGCAGTATCTACAGGGGATACGAGCAGTACTTC
TRBV7-9,17,NA,NA,TRBJ1-3,CASSLGNDIRSGNTIYF,TGTGCCAGCAGCTTAGGGAACGACATTCGCTCTGGAAACACCATATATTTT
TRBV4-1,16,NA,TRBD1,TRBJ1-6,CASSQDHAGGYSPLHF,TGCGCCAGCAGCCAAGATCACGCAGGGGGGTACTCACCCCTCCACTTT
TRBV7-2,13,few,NA,TRBJ1-2,CASSSDGNYGYTF,TGTGCCAGCAGCTCGGACGGCAACTATGGCTACACCTTC
TRBV19,15,once,NA,TRBJ1-2,CATRKGGLANYGYTF,TGTGCCACCCGGAAAGGGGGATTAGCTAACTATGGCTACACCTTC